This TCR beta chain appears in the sequencing data of a study of regulatory T cells in long-lasting Graves disease. Regarding the study as a whole: Rather than thyroid tissue, only peripheral blood underwent study.

Construction of TCR beta libraries relied on iRepertoire HTBI primers and on Arm-PCR targeting CDR3 regions. TCRdb re-called the multiplex PCR reads with MiXCR, one entry per CDR3 protein. The table has about 470,000 distinct CDR3 sequences, about a fifth seen once; the top ten hold roughly 8%. Time point denoted: persistent/refractory GD, antithyroid drugs over 5 years with positive TRAb. PBMC-derived RNA was used for the TCR library. Per the germline V gene, CDR1 is SNHLY and CDR2 is FYNNEI. This CDR3 region has 14 residues. The germline V and J ends were trimmed by 8 bases and 5 bases, with 15 bases remaining between them. This clonotype was recorded many times. No antigen is known for it.

The chain links TRBV2 to TRBJ1-4; D uncertain. The input for sequencing was peripheral blood mononuclear cells (PBMCs), taken when the disease was refractory, from a patient treated with antithyroid drugs. The clonotype originates from a female donor with Graves disease. The CDR3 coding sequence is TGTGCCAGCGGCCCCCTCCCGGGGAATGAAAAACTGTTTTTT. This codes for CASGPLPGNEKLFF.